This passage covers 19 T cell receptor beta chains from one sample sequenced in a study of cytomegalovirus exposure and HLA in healthy donors. In the PCR, 60 Vbeta and 13 Jbeta primers were used. The protocol was immunoSEQ multiplex PCR, while the TCRdb copy is restricted to in-frame clones and leaves out a portion. The table lists under 200,000 clones, 80% of them singletons. Sample: PBMCs. These receptors were taken from a man aged 40-49 years in good health and CMV-seropositive.

Note on this clone: In the same sample, other DNA sequences code for this CDR3. CDR3 sequence: CASSFRYEQYF. The CDR3 coding sequence is TGTGCCAGCAGTTTCAGGTACGAGCAGTACTTC. This chain connects TRBV28 to TRBJ2-7; D is ambiguous. CDR1 is MDHEN, CDR2 SYDVKM, per germline. CDR3 length equals 11 residues. V lost 3 bases and J 4 bases, leaving 4 bases between the germline ends.

The sample holds one count of this clone. The chain carries TRBV7-2 and TRBJ1-2; 7 bases fit TRBD1. V lost 4 bases to trimming and J lost 4 bases; unmatched junction nucleotides: 6. There are 14 residues in the CDR3. Germline CDR1 SGHTA, CDR2 FQGNSA. CDR3 bases: TGTGCCAGCAGCTCGGGACAGACGTCCTATGGCTACACCTTC. Residues: CASSSGQTSYGYTF. Full variable domain (remainder filled in from reference TRBV7-2 and TRBJ1-2): GAGVSQSPSNKVTEKGKDVELRCDPISGHTALYWYRQSLGQGLEFLIYFQGNSAPDKSGLPSDRFSAERTGGSVSTLTIQRTQQEDSAVYLCASSSGQTSYGYTFGSGTRLTVV.

The chain recombines TRBV9 with TRBJ1-2; TRBD1 aligns across 9 bases. Germline V gene lookup returns CDR1 SGDLS and CDR2 YYNGEE. The CDR3 has 21 residues. V dropped 5 bases and J dropped 2; count of bases not matched to a gene: 25. CDR3 DNA sequence: TGTGCCAGCAGTTCCACAGGGGGCGGCGGTCGGAGGGGTCGGAGAAACTATGGCTACACCTTC. Translated: CASSSTGGGGRRGRRNYGYTF.

This clone turned up a few times. This chain links TRBV9 with TRBJ1-5; 12 bases are shared with TRBD1. The germline CDR1 and CDR2 sequences are SGDLS and YYNGEE. The CDR3 sequence is 14 residues long. The junction had 4 bases not matched to a gene; V was cut back by 4 bases and J by 8 bases. The CDR3 DNA reads as TGTGCCAGCAGCCCGGGACAGGGGGCTGAGCCCCAGCATTTT. This translates into CASSPGQGAEPQHF.

This sequence joins TRBV7-2 and TRBJ1-2; D might be TRBD1 (5 bases). Trimming left V 3 bases short and J 7 bases short, with 15 bases between. This CDR3 region has 14 residues. The germline V gene encodes CDR1 SGHTA and CDR2 FQGNSA. In nucleotides, the CDR3 is TGTGCCAGCAGCTTGGAAATCAGGACAAGTGGCTACACCTTC. This gives the protein CASSLEIRTSGYTF.

The chain recombines TRBV9 with TRBJ2-3; the match to TRBD2 covers 10 bases. Unmatched junction bases numbered 3, after V lost 0 bases and J lost 5 bases. The V gene's germline CDR1 is SGDLS and CDR2 YYNGEE. The CDR3 length is 15 residues. The CDR3 nucleotides are TGTGCCAGCAGCGTAGAAACTAGCGGGGAAGATACGCAGTATTTT. Translated, it gives CASSVETSGEDTQYF. Combining the CDR3 with reference TRBV9 and TRBJ2-3 gives the whole variable domain DSGVTQTPKHLITATGQRVTLRCSPRSGDLSVYWYQQSLDQGLQFLIQYYNGEERAKGNILERFSAQQFPDLHSELNLSSLELGDSALYFCASSVETSGEDTQYFGPGTRLTVL.

The chain carries TRBV9 and TRBJ1-1, with 9 bases lining up with TRBD1. Germline V gene sequence: CDR1 SGDLS, CDR2 YYNGEE. V shed 5 bases, J shed 0 bases, and the junction held 11 bases outside the gene matches. The CDR3 runs to 17 residues. This CDR3 reads CASSDSGTGRLNTEAFF. The DNA for the CDR3 is TGTGCCAGCAGTGATTCCGGGACAGGGAGGCTGAACACTGAAGCTTTCTTT. Full variable domain (missing parts from reference TRBV9 and TRBJ1-1): DSGVTQTPKHLITATGQRVTLRCSPRSGDLSVYWYQQSLDQGLQFLIQYYNGEERAKGNILERFSAQQFPDLHSELNLSSLELGDSALYFCASSDSGTGRLNTEAFFGQGTRLTVV.

This clone turned up a few times. The rearrangement uses TRBV7-8 and TRBJ2-7; D gene uncertain. Trimming removed 2 bases at V and 4 bases at J, with 6 bases between. This CDR3 has 12 residues. Looked up from germline, CDR1 is SGHVS and CDR2 is FQNEAQ. CDR3 nucleotides: TGTGCCAGCAGCTTATACCAGTACGAGCAGTACTTC. This translates into CASSLYQYEQYF.

This sequence joins TRBV7-9 and TRBJ1-5; 9 nucleotides match TRBD1. The ends lost 2 bases at V and 6 bases at J; junction bases unmatched: 5. The CDR3 is 15 residues long. Germline CDR1 SEHNR, CDR2 FQNEAQ (reference sequence). In DNA, the CDR3 is TGTGCCAGCAGCTTATCGGGACAGGGTAGTCAGCCCCAGCATTTT. This encodes CASSLSGQGSQPQHF.

The CDR3 DNA reads TGTGCCAGCTCACCACCGGGGGGGCGAAACACTGAAGCTTTCTTT. It codes for CASSPPGGRNTEAFF. J is TRBJ1-1 and V is TRBV18, with a tentative D call TRBD1 (6 bases). V shed 0 bases and J shed 2 bases, with 10 bases lying between them. Germline lookup yields CDR1 KGHSH and CDR2 LQKENI. The CDR3 is 15 residues long.

This sequence joins TRBV6-1 and TRBJ2-3, with D possibly TRBD2 on 6 matching bases. Trimming left V 3 bases short and J 3 bases short, with 16 bases between. CDR1 and CDR2 from the germline V gene are MNHNS and SASEGT. The CDR3 spans 16 residues. The CDR3 DNA sequence: TGTGCCAGCAGTGATGAAGGGTGGGGGAGGACAGATACGCAGTATTTT. Encoded protein: CASSDEGWGRTDTQYF.

In regard to this clone: One junction end does not reproduce the germline sequence, and a read error may be involved. The chain links TRBV7-9 to TRBJ1-2; D might be TRBD1 (5 bases). Germline assignment: CDR1 SEHNR and CDR2 FQNEAQ (reference sequence). The CDR3 loop spans 12 amino acids. CDR3: CSSSRQLNGYTF. DNA for the CDR3: TGTTCCAGCAGCCGACAGTTAAATGGCTACACCTTC.

This chain connects TRBV7-2 to TRBJ2-3; 7 bases match TRBD1. V was pared by 5 bases and J by 1 base, with 6 bases of the junction left unmatched. This CDR3 spans 15 amino acids. Per germline, CDR1 SGHTA and CDR2 FQGNSA. CDR3 nucleotide sequence: TGTGCCAGCAGCCAGACAGGGCTTGGCACAGATACGCAGTATTTT. The encoded protein is CASSQTGLGTDTQYF.

The CDR3 reads CASSLITGGLNTIYF. CDR3 DNA sequence: TGTGCCAGCAGCTTGATAACAGGGGGCTTAAACACCATATATTTT. The chain employs TRBV7-2 and TRBJ1-3; 9 nucleotides line up with TRBD1. V lost 3 bases to trimming and J lost 6 bases; unmatched junction nucleotides: 6. Germline V gene data show CDR1 as SGHTA and CDR2 as FQGNSA. The CDR3 sequence is 15 residues long.

This clone was counted between two and nine times. V usage is TRBV5-1 and J usage is TRBJ1-3, with TRBD1 matching 11 bases. With V trimmed by 7 bases and J by 3 bases, 3 bases remained unmatched. Germline CDR1 is SGHRS and CDR2 is YFSETQ. The length of the CDR3 is 14 residues. The CDR3 loop reads CASGTGGDGNTIYF. CDR3 sequence (DNA): TGCGCCAGCGGGACAGGGGGTGATGGAAACACCATATATTTT.

The DNA of the CDR3 is TGTGCCAGCTCACCCTACAGGGGGCAAAGCGAAAAACTGTTTTTT. It translates to CASSPYRGQSEKLFF. V is TRBV18 and J is TRBJ1-4; 9 bases agree with TRBD1. V trimming: 3 bases; J trimming: 8 bases; junction bases outside the gene matches: 7. Per germline, CDR1 KGHSH and CDR2 LQKENI. The CDR3 sequence is 15 residues long.

This clone was observed a few times. J is TRBJ1-2 and V is TRBV29-1; 7 bases match TRBD1. Germline loops: CDR1 SQVTM, CDR2 ANQGSEA. This CDR3 spans 13 amino acids. V lost 7 bases and J lost 7; bases outside the gene matches: 12. CDR3 coding DNA: TGCAGCGGGACCCCCAAGGGGGCGCGTGGCTACACCTTC. It yields the protein CSGTPKGARGYTF.

The chain recombines TRBV30 with TRBJ1-2; D is undetermined. CDR1 is GTSNPN, CDR2 SVGIG, per germline (reference sequence). V was shortened by 3 bases and J by 1 base, with 15 bases between the two germline ends. The CDR3 covers 15 residues. The CDR3: CAWRPLVGVNYGYTF. The CDR3 DNA reads TGTGCCTGGAGGCCCCTCGTCGGGGTTAACTATGGCTACACCTTC.

The chain has TRBV7-2 and TRBJ2-7; the match to TRBD2 covers 9 bases. Losses at the gene ends were 5 bases for V and 4 bases for J; bases not matched to a gene: 12. The CDR3 consists of 16 residues. Germline assignment: CDR1 SGHTA and CDR2 FQGNSA. The CDR3 region is CASSESVSGGGYEQYF. The DNA of the CDR3 is TGTGCCAGCAGCGAAAGCGTTAGCGGGGGAGGGTACGAGCAGTACTTC. The full variable domain, with the rest looked up from reference TRBV7-2 and TRBJ2-7, is GAGVSQSPSNKVTEKGKDVELRCDPISGHTALYWYRQSLGQGLEFLIYFQGNSAPDKSGLPSDRFSAERTGGSVSTLTIQRTQQEDSAVYLCASSESVSGGGYEQYFGPGTRLTVT.